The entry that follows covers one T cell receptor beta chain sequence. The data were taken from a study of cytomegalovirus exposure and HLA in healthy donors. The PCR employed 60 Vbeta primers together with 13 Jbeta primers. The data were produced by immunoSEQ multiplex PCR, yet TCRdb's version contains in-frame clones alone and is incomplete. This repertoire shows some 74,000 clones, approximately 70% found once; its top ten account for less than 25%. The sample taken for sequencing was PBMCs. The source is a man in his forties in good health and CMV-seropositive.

This CDR3 reads CASSQEGGGGGSPEAFF. CDR3 coding DNA: TGCGCCAGCAGCCAAGAGGGGGGAGGGGGTGGCAGCCCTGAAGCTTTCTTT. This chain connects TRBV4-1 to TRBJ1-1; maybe TRBD1 (6 bases). Germline V gene data show CDR1 as MGHRA and CDR2 as YSYEKL. The CDR3 runs to 17 residues. V was shortened by 0 bases and J by 6 bases, with 20 bases between the two germline ends.